The 25 T cell receptor beta chains below all came from one sample that was sequenced in a study of T cells in Graves' hyperthyroidism and ophthalmopathy. The TCR beta CDR3 regions underwent amplification using RNA transcripts as the source. The study used the HTBI primer set for a first-round RT-PCR of the TCR CDR3. TCRdb passed the multiplex PCR reads through MiXCR, listing each CDR3 protein once. Of fewer than 350,000 distinct CDR3 sequences detected, about 18% appear once; the ten largest clones hold around 50%. Sequenced sample: blood. These receptors came from a woman aged 50 to 60 with Graves' hyperthyroidism.

The sample holds many counts of this clonotype. The chain couples TRBV28 to TRBJ2-5; 7 bases map to TRBD1. CDR1 MDHEN and CDR2 SYDVKM come from the germline V gene. This CDR3 is built from 15 residues. The V gene end was trimmed by 6 bases and the J gene end by 4 bases; junction bases not matched to a gene: 11. The CDR3 bases are TGTGCCAGCAGCAGTTTTCATAGGGACAGAGAGACCCAGTACTTC. This sequence encodes CASSSFHRDRETQYF. Drawing the rest from reference TRBV28 and TRBJ2-5, the complete variable domain is DVKVTQSSRYLVKRTGEKVFLECVQDMDHENMFWYRQDPGLGLRLIYFSYDVKMKEKGDIPEGYSVSREKKERFSLILESASTNQTSMYLCASSSFHRDRETQYFGPGTRLLVL.

This clonotype was seen repeatedly, ten times or more. V gene TRBV18 combines with J gene TRBJ1-5; D not resolved. The ends were cut back, 2 bases at V and 5 bases at J, with 7 bases in the middle. Germline V gene lookup returns CDR1 KGHSH and CDR2 LQKENI. This CDR3 region has 13 residues. CDR3 sequence (DNA): TGTGCCAGCTCACCAAGTTGGGATCAGCCCCAGCATTTT. The encoded protein is CASSPSWDQPQHF.

Here the CDR3 DNA reads TGTGCCAGCAGTGGTGAAAAACTGTTTTTT. This codes for CASSGEKLFF. The chain uses TRBV2 and TRBJ1-4; no clear D. From germline, CDR1 is SNHLY and CDR2 FYNNEI. This CDR3 is built from 10 residues. V dropped 4 bases and J dropped 7 bases, with 1 base sitting between them.

CDR3 DNA sequence: TGCGCCAGCAGCCGCGCAGGCGGGGGGGCCGCAACCGGGGAGCTGTTTTTT. The encoded protein is CASSRAGGGAATGELFF. The V call is TRBV4-1, the J call TRBJ2-2; 9 bases are a match to TRBD2. CDR1 and CDR2 from the germline V gene are MGHRA and YSYEKL. This CDR3 is 17 amino acids long. Trimming removed 4 bases from V and 5 bases from J; junction bases left unmatched: 11.

This clonotype was detected many times. The chain is built from TRBV12-3 or TRBV12-4 and TRBJ1-1; D is uncertain. Trimming took 6 bases from V and 3 from J, leaving 8 bases between them. The CDR3 runs 12 residues. CDR3 region: CASSPGDTEAFF. CDR3 DNA: TGTGCCAGCAGCCCCGGCGACACTGAAGCTTTCTTT.

This clonotype has ten or more counts. V is TRBV11-3 and J is TRBJ2-2; D ambiguous. V gave up 0 bases and J gave up 5 bases, with 4 bases separating them. CDR1 and CDR2 (germline): SGHNT, YENEEA. The CDR3 is 13 residues long. The CDR3 spells CASSLDRTGELFF. CDR3 DNA: TGTGCCAGCAGCTTAGACAGGACCGGGGAGCTGTTTTTT.

This clonotype was counted ten times or more. V is TRBV2 and J is TRBJ2-5; D might be TRBD2 (6 bases). The CDR3 length is 15 residues. The germline gives CDR1 SNHLY, CDR2 FYNNEI. V lost 2 bases and J 9 bases, leaving 19 bases between the germline ends. The CDR3 loop is CASSEIGARGGSQYF. CDR3 in DNA: TGTGCCAGCAGTGAAATCGGGGCTCGTGGGGGGTCCCAGTACTTC.

Many counts were recorded for this clonotype. The chain recombines TRBV12-3 or TRBV12-4 with TRBJ2-3, with 7 bases that match TRBD2. The length of the CDR3 is 17 residues. With 6 bases clipped from V and 0 bases from J, the junction kept 12 bases outside the gene matches. The CDR3: CASSPPTGRGSTDTQYF. CDR3 DNA sequence: TGTGCCAGCAGCCCCCCTACCGGGCGGGGGAGCACAGATACGCAGTATTTT.

V is TRBV12-3 or TRBV12-4 and J is TRBJ2-5; the match to TRBD1 covers 8 bases. V was clipped by 2 bases and J by 4 bases; unmatched bases: 6. The CDR3 extends over 15 amino acids. Written as DNA, the CDR3 is TGTGCCAGCAGTTTATTACAGGGGGGTGGAGAGACCCAGTACTTC. Residues: CASSLLQGGGETQYF.

This sequence joins TRBV20-1 and TRBJ1-5; the D is unclear. Trimming left V 3 bases short and J 1 base short, with 13 bases between. Germline CDR1 DFQATT, CDR2 SNEGSKA (reference sequence). This CDR3 is built from 15 residues. For the CDR3, the DNA is TGCAGTGCTAGTATAGACCCTCTGAGCAATCAGCCCCAGCATTTT. The encoded protein is CSASIDPLSNQPQHF.

This clonotype was counted only a few times. CDR3 sequence reads: CSAAGTGSHEQYV. CDR3 sequence (DNA): TGCAGTGCTGCCGGGACAGGGTCCCACGAGCAGTACGTC. The chain uses TRBV20-1 and TRBJ2-7, with 9 nucleotides matching TRBD1. V shed 5 bases and J 5 bases; nucleotides not matched to a gene: 7. CDR3 length equals 13 residues. CDR1 is DFQATT and CDR2 is SNEGSKA in the germline V gene (reference sequence).

This clonotype was detected a few times. The chain is built from TRBV5-6 and TRBJ2-3, with 7 bases that match TRBD1. The V segment lost 4 bases and the J segment 3 bases; nucleotides outside the gene matches: 11. The CDR3 is made up of 16 amino acids. Germline assignment: CDR1 SGHDT and CDR2 YYEEEE. The CDR3 DNA reads TGTGCCAGCAGCCCAAATCCGGGACAGAAGACAGATACGCAGTATTTT. Translating gives CASSPNPGQKTDTQYF.

V gene TRBV10-3 combines with J gene TRBJ2-3; maybe TRBD1 (7 bases). V dropped 0 bases and J dropped 4 bases, with 17 bases sitting between them. Germline V gene lookup returns CDR1 ENHRY and CDR2 SYGVKD. The CDR3 has 17 residues. The chain's CDR3 is CAISESPGGSGPDTQYF. As DNA, the CDR3 is TGTGCCATCAGTGAGTCCCCAGGGGGGAGCGGTCCAGATACGCAGTATTTT.

Points on this clonotype: Its ends do not fully match the called genes, so a read error is possible. The V gene is TRBV28, the J gene TRBJ1-2; 7 positions agree with TRBD1. Germline CDR1 MDHEN, CDR2 SYDVKM. This CDR3 is 15 amino acids long. The chain's CDR3 is CASSSTSTGVYGYAF. In nucleotides, the CDR3 is TGTGCCAGCAGTTCGACATCAACAGGGGTCTATGGCTACGCCTTC.

The chain joins TRBV27 to TRBJ2-7; D gene uncertain. CDR3 length equals 13 residues. Germline V gives CDR1 MNHEY, CDR2 SMNVEV (reference sequence). Trimming cost V 3 bases and J 0 bases, with 6 bases left between them. CDR3 loop: CASSFTYSYEQYF. In DNA form, the CDR3 reads TGTGCCAGCAGTTTCACCTACTCCTACGAGCAGTACTTC.

The gene calls are TRBV4-1 and TRBJ2-5; TRBD1 might be the D (6 bases). V lost 0 bases to trimming and J lost 5 bases, with 19 bases between them. The germline V gene encodes CDR1 MGHRA and CDR2 YSYEKL. This CDR3 comprises 17 residues. CDR3 nucleotide sequence: TGCGCCAGCAGCCAAGAGATAACAGGGTTAGGTACGGAGACCCAGTACTTC. Translating it yields CASSQEITGLGTETQYF.

This clonotype has only a few counts. The chain employs TRBV28 and TRBJ1-6; D might be TRBD1 (6 bases). Germline V gives CDR1 MDHEN, CDR2 SYDVKM. This CDR3 spans 16 amino acids. The V end lost 1 base, the J end lost 5 bases, and 12 bases lay between the germline ends. As DNA, the CDR3 is TGTGCCAGCAGTTTATCGGGTAGGGGGGATAATTCACCCCTCCACTTT. As protein: CASSLSGRGDNSPLHF.

Many counts were recorded for this clonotype. This chain uses TRBV28 with TRBJ2-1, with TRBD2 matching 9 bases. This CDR3 has 14 residues. Germline loops: CDR1 MDHEN, CDR2 SYDVKM. V was pared by 5 bases and J by 6 bases, with 5 bases of the junction left unmatched. The CDR3 coding sequence is TGTGCCAGCAGTCCGGGACTAGCCTCCAATGAGCAGTTCTTC. It codes for CASSPGLASNEQFF.

A word on this clonotype: At one boundary the junction diverges from the germline segment, which might be a read error. V is TRBV6-1 and J is TRBJ2-3; either TRBD1 or TRBD2 may supply D (5 bases each). Germline CDR1 MNHNS, CDR2 SASEGT. This CDR3 contains 16 residues. The CDR3 bases are TGTGCCAGCAGTGCACGGGGCGGGTCTAGCACAGATACGCAGTGTTTT. Protein: CASSARGGSSTDTQCF.

The rearrangement joins TRBV5-1 to TRBJ2-3; D possibly corresponds to TRBD2 (5 bases). Germline loops: CDR1 SGHRS, CDR2 YFSETQ. The CDR3 has 15 amino acids. V shed 3 bases and J shed 0 bases, with 11 bases lying between them. Written as DNA, the CDR3 is TGCGCCAGCAGCTCCCAGCGGTCTAGCACAGATACGCAGTATTTT. This sequence encodes CASSSQRSSTDTQYF.

The rearrangement uses TRBV28 and TRBJ2-5; D is possibly TRBD2 (5 bases). CDR1 is MDHEN and CDR2 is SYDVKM in the germline V gene. The CDR3 runs 13 residues. The V end was cut by 7 bases, the J end by 1 base, with 10 bases between. The CDR3: CASTEGRQETQYF. CDR3 sequence (DNA): TGTGCCAGCACCGAGGGTCGCCAAGAGACCCAGTACTTC.

The rearrangement uses TRBV5-6 and TRBJ2-3; 11 bases line up with TRBD2. The CDR3 sequence is 18 residues long. Germline trimming cut 1 base from V and 1 base from J; bases unmatched to any gene: 8. Germline CDR1 SGHDT, CDR2 YYEEEE. The CDR3 DNA follows: TGTGCCAGCAGCTTGACTAGCGGGAGAGCGAGCGGCACAGATACGCAGTATTTT. Translating gives CASSLTSGRASGTDTQYF.

This clonotype was seen repeatedly, ten times or more. The V call is TRBV11-2, the J call TRBJ2-1; perhaps TRBD2 as D (7 bases). This CDR3 comprises 15 residues. Germline V gene data show CDR1 as SGHAT and CDR2 as FQNNGV. V was pared by 2 bases and J by 6 bases, with 14 bases between. CDR3 protein: CASSLMGEGGNEQFF. CDR3 coding DNA: TGTGCCAGCAGCTTAATGGGGGAGGGGGGCAATGAGCAGTTCTTC.

This clonotype was picked up many times. The gene calls are TRBV20-1 and TRBJ1-6, with D maybe TRBD1 (5 bases). The CDR3 is made up of 14 amino acids. Between the trimmed V and J ends, which lost 3 bases and 9 bases, there was a span of 15 bases. CDR1 is DFQATT and CDR2 is SNEGSKA in the germline V gene (reference sequence). DNA for the CDR3: TGCAGTGCTAGCCCCGGTCCTGGGGGTTCACCCCTCCACTTT. It translates to CSASPGPGGSPLHF.

This clonotype appeared many times. The rearrangement links TRBV12-3 or TRBV12-4 to TRBJ2-3; tentative D call: TRBD1 (6 bases). V was shortened by 5 bases and J by 4 bases, with 16 bases between the two germline ends. CDR3 length: 15 residues. The CDR3 DNA is TGTGCCAGCAGTACCTTACAGGGTATGGCAGATACGCAGTATTTT. Protein: CASSTLQGMADTQYF.